The 27 T cell receptor beta chains presented below share a single source sample, sequenced in a study of CXCR3-negative and CXCR3-positive naive CD8 T cells. Study findings and constraints: More hydrophobic TRB CDR3s occurred in CXCR3-positive than in CXCR3-negative naive cells.

Carrying UMI labels, the TRB cDNA libraries were prepared through 5' RACE. TCRdb reprocessed the 5' RACE reads and reports one entry per CDR3 protein, with no DNA. The sample holds some 60,000 distinct CDR3 sequences. What these receptors recognize is not known. The material sequenced was naive CXCR3+ CD8+ T cells from blood. As for subset: CD45RO-CCR7+CD27+CD95- naive CD8+ T cells expressing CXCR3 (TNR3+). These receptors were taken from a human donor in good health. Some clones in this sample may be carry-over from other donors' samples.

V is TRBV27 and J is TRBJ2-5; there is no DNA to check the TCRdb D call of TRBD1. Germline-derived CDR1 and CDR2 are MNHEY and SMNVEV (reference sequence). CDR3 length: 16 residues. CDR3 loop: CASSLIGVGGTETQYF.

J is TRBJ2-1 and V is TRBV28. Per germline, CDR1 MDHEN and CDR2 SYDVKM. This CDR3 comprises 14 residues. The CDR3 loop is CASSALSSYNEQFF.

The V call is TRBV14, the J call TRBJ1-6; TCRdb's D gene call, TRBD1, goes unchecked for lack of DNA. Germline-derived CDR1 and CDR2 are SGHDN and FVKESK. The CDR3 is made up of 14 amino acids. The CDR3 protein is CASSQRGDFSPLHF.

The chain combines TRBV10-3 with TRBJ1-5; TCRdb lists TRBD1, though no DNA is available to test this call. The CDR3 is 16 residues long. Germline V gene data show CDR1 as ENHRY and CDR2 as SYGVKD. This CDR3 reads CAISESLDSLNQPQHF.

The genes are TRBV7-9 and TRBJ2-1; the D call of TRBD1 rests on TCRdb alone, since no DNA is present to check it. The CDR3 totals 13 residues. Germline-derived CDR1 and CDR2 are SEHNR and FQNEAQ (reference sequence). CDR3 residues: CASSPTGSNEQFF.

V usage is TRBV12-3 or TRBV12-4 and J usage is TRBJ2-3; TCRdb's D call, TRBD1, is unchecked because there is no DNA. The CDR3 contains 15 residues. The CDR3 reads CASSSWDTITDTQYF.

The chain joins TRBV7-9 to TRBJ1-5; TCRdb designates TRBD1, a call that cannot be tested without DNA. The CDR3 is made up of 15 amino acids. Germline V gives CDR1 SEHNR, CDR2 FQNEAQ (reference sequence). The CDR3 protein is CASSSTGTGHQPQHF.

The chain carries TRBV28 and TRBJ2-1; TCRdb proposes TRBD2, but this gene call is untestable without DNA. This CDR3 contains 20 residues. CDR1 is MDHEN and CDR2 is SYDVKM in the germline V gene. The CDR3 reads CASSDQPISLAAATYNEQFF.

This sequence joins TRBV7-7 and TRBJ2-7; the D gene TCRdb calls, TRBD2, cannot be checked with no DNA. Looked up from germline, CDR1 is SSHAT and CDR2 is FNYEAQ (reference sequence). The CDR3 loop spans 13 amino acids. This chain's CDR3 is CASSLGPRNEQYF.

The rearrangement uses TRBV7-9 and TRBJ2-1. This CDR3 has 16 residues. Germline V lookup: CDR1 SEHNR, CDR2 FQNEAQ (reference sequence). The CDR3: CASSLRGSSSYNEQFF.

The V and J genes are TRBV29-1 and TRBJ1-1; the TCRdb call, TRBD1, lacks DNA for checking. CDR1 and CDR2 (germline): SQVTM, ANQGSEA. The CDR3 length is 14 residues. The CDR3 reads CSVLTGVPNTEAFF.

The V gene is TRBV20-1, the J gene TRBJ2-7; TCRdb returns TRBD1, unconfirmable since there is no DNA. This CDR3 spans 16 amino acids. CDR1 DFQATT and CDR2 SNEGSKA come from the germline V gene (reference sequence). This CDR3 reads CSARDRDRGLHYEQYF.

The chain uses TRBV7-9 and TRBJ1-6. Per germline, CDR1 SEHNR and CDR2 FQNEAQ (reference sequence). CDR3 size: 15 residues. The chain's CDR3 is CASRAGSSYNSPLHF.

The chain joins TRBV7-9 to TRBJ1-2; TCRdb returns TRBD1, unconfirmable since there is no DNA. The CDR3 sequence is 14 residues long. Germline CDR1 is SEHNR and CDR2 is FQNEAQ (reference sequence). The CDR3 is CASSFETGSYGYTF. Looking up the rest from reference TRBV7-9 and TRBJ1-2 gives the full variable domain: DTGVSQNPRHKITKRGQNVTFRCDPISEHNRLYWYRQTLGQGPEFLTYFQNEAQLEKSRLLSDRFSAERPKGSFSTLEIQRTEQGDSAMYLCASSFETGSYGYTFGSGTRLTVV.

The chain combines TRBV29-1 with TRBJ2-5; TCRdb outputs TRBD1, but without DNA this stays unchecked. CDR3 size: 13 residues. Germline V gives CDR1 SQVTM, CDR2 ANQGSEA. The CDR3 is CSVPTGDVETQYF.

V and J are TRBV13 and TRBJ2-1; TCRdb's D call of TRBD2 is untestable without DNA. The CDR3 consists of 19 residues. From germline, CDR1 is PRHDT and CDR2 FYEKMQ (reference sequence). This chain's CDR3 is CASSSLQSDSGFSYNEQFF. The full variable domain, rest sourced from reference TRBV13 and TRBJ2-1, is AAGVIQSPRHLIKEKRETATLKCYPIPRHDTVYWYQQGPGQDPQFLISFYEKMQSDKGSIPDRFSAQQFSDYHSELNMSSLELGDSALYFCASSSLQSDSGFSYNEQFFGPGTRLTVL.

The CDR3 sequence is CASSPGTSGGPGQFF. The rearrangement links TRBV9 to TRBJ2-1; the D call from TCRdb, TRBD2, cannot be confirmed without DNA. This CDR3 has 15 residues. Germline lookup yields CDR1 SGDLS and CDR2 YYNGEE.

V is TRBV29-1 and J is TRBJ2-6. The CDR3 totals 14 residues. Germline CDR1 reads SQVTM; CDR2 reads ANQGSEA. This chain's CDR3 is CSVEAVSGANVLTF.

This sequence joins TRBV12-5 and TRBJ1-5. This CDR3 region has 13 residues. CDR1 is LGHNT, CDR2 FRNRAP, per germline. The CDR3 spells CASGLTIQRPQHF.

This chain links TRBV6-8 with TRBJ1-1; no DNA is available, so the TRBD1 call from TCRdb remains unchecked. The CDR3 covers 15 residues. The germline CDR1 and CDR2 sequences are MNHGY and SAAAGT. The CDR3 here is CANPMDRGWNTEAFF.

The rearrangement uses TRBV29-1 and TRBJ1-1; TCRdb outputs TRBD1, but without DNA this stays unchecked. This CDR3 region has 14 residues. Germline-derived CDR1 and CDR2 are SQVTM and ANQGSEA. CDR3: CSVEEGEGRTEAFF.

The chain joins TRBV6-5 to TRBJ2-1. The germline gives CDR1 MNHEY, CDR2 SVGAGI. The CDR3 contains 14 residues. This CDR3 reads CASSYLMGFNEQFF.

The gene calls are TRBV7-2 and TRBJ2-1; the D call from TCRdb, TRBD1, cannot be confirmed without DNA. The CDR3 has 16 residues. Germline CDR1 and CDR2: SGHTA and FQGNSA. The CDR3 here is CASSFEAPTSYNEQFF. The complete variable domain, with remaining parts taken from reference TRBV7-2 and TRBJ2-1, reads GAGVSQSPSNKVTEKGKDVELRCDPISGHTALYWYRQSLGQGLEFLIYFQGNSAPDKSGLPSDRFSAERTGGSVSTLTIQRTQQEDSAVYLCASSFEAPTSYNEQFFGPGTRLTVL.

The rearrangement links TRBV5-1 to TRBJ1-5; lacking DNA, the TRBD1 call made by TCRdb goes unchecked. This CDR3 spans 15 amino acids. CDR1 SGHRS and CDR2 YFSETQ come from the germline V gene. The chain's CDR3 is CASSLAGQGSQPQHF.

This rearrangement joins TRBV9 to TRBJ1-6; TCRdb picks TRBD1, but there is no DNA to check that call. The CDR3 runs 14 residues. CDR1 is SGDLS and CDR2 is YYNGEE in the germline V gene. CDR3 sequence: CASSALDSGSPLHF.

This chain connects TRBV15 to TRBJ2-1; no DNA is available, so the TRBD2 call from TCRdb remains unchecked. Germline loops: CDR1 LNHNV, CDR2 YYDKDF (reference sequence). The length of the CDR3 is 14 residues. The CDR3 sequence is CATSRDRGPYEQFF.

The gene calls are TRBV4-2 and TRBJ2-7; TCRdb proposes TRBD1, but this gene call is untestable without DNA. Germline CDR1 is LGHNA and CDR2 is YNFKEQ. This CDR3 contains 16 residues. This CDR3 is CASSEGAVEGQYEQYF.